The 9 T cell receptor beta chains below all came from one sample that was sequenced in a study of blood T cell repertoires in COVID-19. Clones were read by immunoSEQ multiplex PCR, and TCRdb kept only the in-frame ones, dropping some. The sample lists 200,000 to 250,000 clones, roughly 80% occurring once. The sequenced sample consisted of peripheral blood. These receptors all come from a woman in her sixties or seventies with acute or convalescent COVID-19.

On this clone: Other DNA sequences in this sample translate to the same CDR3. The chain couples TRBV5-1 to TRBJ1-6; 7 nucleotides line up with TRBD1. V was clipped by 0 bases and J by 7 bases; unmatched bases: 4. The CDR3 is made up of 15 amino acids. The germline V gene encodes CDR1 SGHRS and CDR2 YFSETQ. The CDR3 DNA reads as TGCGCCAGCAGCTTGGAGGCAGGGGGGAATTCACCCCTCCACTTT. It encodes CASSLEAGGNSPLHF. Complete variable domain (other parts from reference TRBV5-1 and TRBJ1-6): KAGVTQTPRYLIKTRGQQVTLSCSPISGHRSVSWYQQTPGQGLQFLFEYFSETQRNKGNFPGRFSGRQFSNSRSEMNVSTLELGDSALYLCASSLEAGGNSPLHFGNGTRLTVT.

This clone was seen more than once but under ten times. The gene calls are TRBV19 and TRBJ1-1; D is uncertain. CDR3 length equals 15 residues. V lost 4 bases and J lost 5, with 17 bases in between. The V gene's germline CDR1 is LNHDA and CDR2 SQIVND (reference sequence). CDR3 nucleotides: TGTGCCAGTAGTACCGCCGAGGCGGGAGTTACTGAAGCTTTCTTT. Its protein is CASSTAEAGVTEAFF.

Comment on this clone: A junction end diverges from the germline sequence, so it may reflect a read error. The V and J genes are TRBV4-1 and TRBJ2-1, with 8 bases fitting TRBD2. This CDR3 has 19 amino acids. Germline CDR1 MGHRA, CDR2 YSYEKL. The CDR3 loop reads CASSQEPQLGGGSYNEQFF. As DNA, the CDR3 is TGCGCCAGCAGTCAAGAGCCCCAACTCGGGGGGGGCTCCTACAATGAGCAGTTCTTC.

This clone was observed a few times. This chain connects TRBV7-9 to TRBJ1-2; D is perhaps TRBD1 (5 bases). The CDR3 spans 15 residues. V lost 5 bases and J lost 4, with 17 bases in between. Germline assignment: CDR1 SEHNR and CDR2 FQNEAQ (reference sequence). The CDR3 bases are TGTGCCAGCAGCCTAGGGCCCGGGGGGGGCTATGGCTACACCTTC. Protein sequence: CASSLGPGGGYGYTF.

This chain connects TRBV5-4 to TRBJ1-4, with 10 bases lining up with TRBD1. Germline loops: CDR1 SGHNT, CDR2 YYREEE (reference sequence). Germline trimming cut 0 bases from V and 6 bases from J; bases unmatched to any gene: 5. The CDR3 loop spans 16 amino acids. The CDR3 coding sequence is TGTGCCAGCAGCTTGGGACAGGGGGCGGAGGATGAAAAACTGTTTTTT. Protein: CASSLGQGAEDEKLFF.

J is TRBJ1-4 and V is TRBV3-1 (or the pseudogene TRBV3-2); D perhaps matches TRBD1 (5 bases). The CDR3 has 16 amino acids. Germline-derived CDR1 and CDR2 are LGHDT and YNNKEL (reference sequence). V was trimmed by 0 bases and J by 6 bases, leaving 14 bases between them. The CDR3, as DNA: TGTGCCAGCAGCCAAGATCTGGTCAGGGTGGATGAAAAACTGTTTTTT. It encodes CASSQDLVRVDEKLFF.

The chain is built from TRBV25-1 and TRBJ2-7; maybe TRBD2 (6 bases). This CDR3 is built from 15 residues. V lost 8 bases and J lost 6, with 23 bases in between. Germline assignment: CDR1 MGHDK and CDR2 SYGVNS. The CDR3 reads CASHPVDGSSGEQYF. CDR3 bases: TGTGCCAGCCACCCCGTGGACGGGAGCTCTGGCGAGCAGTACTTC.

The V and J genes are TRBV28 and TRBJ2-7; TRBD2 agrees at 13 bases. The V gene's germline CDR1 is MDHEN and CDR2 SYDVKM. The CDR3 is 17 residues long. With V trimmed by 3 bases and J by 5 bases, 10 bases remained unmatched. CDR3 sequence (DNA): TGTGCCAGCAGTTTCGATCAAAGGACTAGCGGGAGTAACGAGCAGTACTTC. As protein: CASSFDQRTSGSNEQYF.

The chain uses TRBV19 and TRBJ2-5; D possibly uses TRBD1 or TRBD2 (7 bases each). Germline V lookup: CDR1 LNHDA, CDR2 SQIVND (reference sequence). This CDR3 has 13 amino acids. Deletions cut 4 bases from V and 7 bases from J, with 13 bases between. CDR3 in amino acids: CASSTDREGTQYF. In nucleotides, the CDR3 is TGTGCCAGTAGTACAGACAGGGAGGGGACCCAGTACTTC.